The 2 T cell receptor beta chains listed next were all sequenced from one sample in a study of CD8 T cells in ankylosing spondylitis. These receptors are not linked to any known antigen. TCRdb recomputed calls from the 5' RACE reads with MiXCR, one row per CDR3 protein. Here the sample spans some 400,000 distinct CDR3 sequences, around 24% being singletons. The study, taken as a whole, reports: One TCR beta motif, made up of about 8 highly homologous variants, appeared characteristic of ankylosing spondylitis blood.

Sequencing was performed on blood, either unsorted or a sorted T cell fraction (not recorded which). These receptors all come from a male donor with ankylosing spondylitis.

This clonotype was observed a handful of times. V is TRBV5-1 and J is TRBJ2-3; 11 nucleotides agree with TRBD2. Germline V CDR1 and CDR2: SGHRS, YFSETQ. The CDR3 spans 14 residues. The J segment lost 5 bases and the V segment lost 7 bases, leaving 6 bases of the junction unmatched. CDR3 sequence reads: CASAELAGVDTQYF. The DNA for the CDR3 is TGCGCCAGCGCGGAACTAGCGGGAGTAGATACGCAGTATTTT.

The chain couples TRBV3-1 to TRBJ2-7; perhaps TRBD2 as D (5 bases). This CDR3 is built from 14 residues. V lost 1 base and J 7 bases, leaving 14 bases between the germline ends. Per the germline V gene, CDR1 is LGHDT and CDR2 is YNNKEL (reference sequence). CDR3 DNA sequence: TGTGCCAGCAGCCAAGGAGGGCTAGGCTGGGAGCAGTACTTC. Its protein is CASSQGGLGWEQYF.